Sequencing of this T cell receptor beta chain was carried out in a study of neoadjuvant anti-PD-1 for oral cavity cancer. TCRdb keeps only in-frame clones here, not all; method: immunoSEQ multiplex PCR. The sample yields approximately 7,400 clones, about 48% seen once. This CDR3 spans 14 amino acids. The germline V gene has CDR1 MNHNS and CDR2 SASEGT. V gave up 6 bases and J gave up 0 bases; unmatched junction bases: 2. The clonotype comes from a person between 35 and 79 years old with oral cavity squamous cell carcinoma. Sequencing was performed on tumor tissue, taken before nivolumab (anti-PD-1) treatment. This rearrangement joins TRBV6-1 to TRBJ1-2; TRBD1 aligns across 9 bases. The CDR3 DNA reads as TGTGCCAGCAGGAACAGGGGGCCTAACTATGGCTACACCTTC. Translated, it gives CASRNRGPNYGYTF.